The source of this T cell receptor (beta chain) is a study of T cell changes during pregnancy in multiple sclerosis. This table comes from immunoSEQ multiplex PCR, and its TCRdb copy is limited to in-frame clones, with some not included. The table shows 69,000 or so clones, with approximately 92% occurring only once. There are 14 residues in the CDR3. V dropped 0 bases and J dropped 5 bases, with 12 bases sitting between them. In germline, CDR1 is SGDLS, CDR2 YYNGEE. The receptor was derived from a female donor with multiple sclerosis, enrolled in a pregnancy study. The chain links TRBV9 to TRBJ2-7, with D perhaps matching TRBD1 (5 bases). Sequencing was performed on peripheral blood, taken before pregnancy. In DNA, the CDR3 is TGTGCCAGCAGCGTAGGTCAGGGAACTGACGAGCAGTACTTC. Its translation is CASSVGQGTDEQYF.